A selection of T cell receptor beta chains follows, all from one sample in a study of tumour-infiltrating T cells in Burkitt lymphoma. This table comes from immunoSEQ multiplex PCR, and its TCRdb copy is limited to in-frame clones, with some not included. The profile shows 3,500 to 4,500 clones, around 80% of them singletons. The sequencing input was tumor tissue. The receptor set was obtained from a human donor with diffuse large B-cell lymphoma. Some clones in this sample may be carry-over from other donors' samples. Both conserved end residues are part of each CDR3. Fields, in order: J gene, V gene, D gene, clone size, CDR3 DNA, CDR3 protein. The D gene is left open where the match is weak. Some rows mark clone size as missing; the rest say once, few, many or name a class of expanded clone.

>TRBJ1-1|TRBV30|.|few
TGTGCCTGGATTAAGTCAGTTGACGCTTTCTTT
CAWIKSVDAFF
>TRBJ1-3|TRBV28|.|.
TGTGCCATTACGGACTTGAGGGGCCGTGGAAACACCATATATTTT
CAITDLRGRGNTIYF
>TRBJ2-7|TRBV5-1|.|once
TGCGCCAGCAGGTATCAGGGGGGACTAAGCTCCTACGAGCAGTACTTC
CASRYQGGLSSYEQYF
>TRBJ1-1|TRBV18|.|.
TGTGCCAGCTCACCCCGAATGAACACTGAAGCTTTCTTT
CASSPRMNTEAFF
>TRBJ1-1|TRBV5-1|.|few
TGCGCCAGCAGCTTGTTCGGGAACACTGAAGCTTTCTTT
CASSLFGNTEAFF
>TRBJ2-7|TRBV27|TRBD1|.
TGTGCCAGCAGTATCACAGGGGAGTACGAGCAGTACTTC
CASSITGEYEQYF
>TRBJ2-7|TRBV11-2|TRBD2|.
TGTGCCAGCAGCTTAGGACTAGCGGGATACTACGAGCAGTACTTC
CASSLGLAGYYEQYF
>TRBJ2-7|TRBV5-6|.|.
TGTGCCAGCAGCTTGTACCGGACAGCTCCCTACGAGCAGTACTTC
CASSLYRTAPYEQYF
>TRBJ1-5|TRBV7-2|.|.
TGTGCCAGCAGCTCGACGGACAGTCAGCCCCAGCATTTT
CASSSTDSQPQHF
>TRBJ2-3|TRBV4-2|.|.
TGTGCCAGCAGCCAAGAAGATCACACAGATACGCAGTATTTT
CASSQEDHTDTQYF
>TRBJ1-2|TRBV7-6|TRBD1|.
TGTGCCAGCAGCTCCGGACAGGGGGCTAACTATGGCTACACCTTC
CASSSGQGANYGYTF
>TRBJ1-5|TRBV6-5|.|.
TGTGCCAGCAGTACCACAGGGCTCCGCAATCAGCCCCAGCATTTT
CASSTTGLRNQPQHF
>TRBJ1-2|TRBV5-1|TRBD1|few
TGCGCCAGCAAGGGGGCAGGGAGTGGCTACACCTTC
CASKGAGSGYTF
>TRBJ2-1|TRBV15|.|.
TGTGCCACCAGCTTCGGACCAGACGGTGAGCAGTTCTTC
CATSFGPDGEQFF
>TRBJ2-7|TRBV7-2|TRBD1|.
TGTGCCAGCAGCTGGGCCCAAGACAGGGCCTCCTACGAGCAGTACTTC
CASSWAQDRASYEQYF
>TRBJ2-5|TRBV11-2|.|.
TGTGCCAGCAGCCTACGCGGGAATAACCAAGAGACCCAGTACTTC
CASSLRGNNQETQYF
>TRBJ2-1|TRBV18|TRBD1|.
TGTGCCAGCTCACCACAGACAGGGACCTACAATGAGCAGTTCTTC
CASSPQTGTYNEQFF
>TRBJ1-1|TRBV12-5|.|.
TGTGCTAGTGGTTTGGAGTTAATTATAGGGGGACAAGGCACTGAAGCTTTCTTT
CASGLELIIGGQGTEAFF
>TRBJ1-6|TRBV5-6|.|once
TGTGCCAGCAGCTTGTGGGGGGCCGGGAATTCACCCCTCCACTTT
CASSLWGAGNSPLHF
>TRBJ1-3|TRBV4-2|.|.
TGTGCCAGCAGCCAAGGTGGGGGGACTCAAGTAAACACCATATATTTT
CASSQGGGTQVNTIYF
>TRBJ1-5|TRBV15|.|.
TGTGCCACCAGCAGTCGGGTCTCGAATCAGCCCCAGCATTTT
CATSSRVSNQPQHF
>TRBJ1-1|TRBV4-2|.|few
TGTGCCAGCAGCCAAGAGGGCCCTCGGCTCTTT
CASSQEGPRLF
>TRBJ2-3|TRBV30|TRBD2|.
TGTGCCTGGGAGCGGGGTCGCACAGATACGCAGTATTTT
CAWERGRTDTQYF
>TRBJ2-3|TRBV18|TRBD2|few
TGTGCCAGTCGCCTGGGACTAGCGGGACCCGGGGATACGCAGTATTTT
CASRLGLAGPGDTQYF
>TRBJ2-3|TRBV9|.|once
TGTGCCAGCAGCGTAAGTTTTGGGGTTGCAGATACGCAGTATTTT
CASSVSFGVADTQYF
>TRBJ1-2|TRBV7-9|.|.
TGTGCCAGCAGCTTAGATTCGCGGGGCTATGGCTACACCTTC
CASSLDSRGYGYTF
>TRBJ2-5|TRBV6-6|.|.
TGTGCCAGCAGTTACTCGAGTACCAGGCCGGGGACCCAGTACTTC
CASSYSSTRPGTQYF
>TRBJ1-2|TRBV6-5|.|.
TGTGCCAGCAGTTTAGGGATGATCTCGCCCACGGGCTACACCTTC
CASSLGMISPTGYTF
>TRBJ2-6|TRBV7-9|.|.
TGTGCCAGCAGCTTAAAGGGGGTGGGCTCTGGGGCCAACGTCCTGACTTTC
CASSLKGVGSGANVLTF
>TRBJ2-1|TRBV11-1|.|.
TGTGCCAGCAGCTTTGAAGGGAATGAGCAGTTCTTC
CASSFEGNEQFF